This T cell receptor (beta chain) was sequenced in a study of shared clonotypes between healthy human individuals. Germline CDR1 LNHNV, CDR2 YYDKDF (reference sequence). The CDR3 consists of 15 residues. Trimming took 3 bases from V and 7 from J; bases not matched to a gene: 4. The table came from immunoSEQ multiplex PCR; TCRdb's copy has only in-frame clones and leaves some out. The data show about half a million clones, 79% seen once. The chain uses TRBV15 and TRBJ2-1, with TRBD1 matching over 12 bases. Sequenced input: PBMCs. This TCR was recovered from a woman aged 40 to 49 in good health. Some clones in this sample may be carry-over from other donors' samples. This chain's CDR3 is CATSRGTGGRNEQFF. The CDR3 DNA follows: TGTGCCACCAGCAGGGGGACAGGGGGCAGGAATGAGCAGTTCTTC.